This T cell receptor (beta chain) was sequenced for a study of T-cell reconstitution after alpha-beta-depleted transplantation in children (dated by TCRdb to 2016 to 2017). In the study overall: T-cell immune reconstitution after TCRalphabeta/CD19-depleted allogeneic hematopoietic cell transplantation in children was quantitatively tracked in the study by means of TCR repertoire profiling.

The study at large found these results: In some patients, the high TCRbeta diversity seen at day 60 was put down to recipient T cells and intrathymic progenitors that had survived conditioning. About two months after transplant, the apparently early recovery of alphabetaT-cell counts reportedly depended on just several hundred clones that had expanded rapidly and came from non-depleted graft cells. Over subsequent months, a decline in hyperexpanded clone frequencies was noted, and after one year, T-cell counts and TCRbeta diversity were mostly ascribed to newly produced T cells.

The treatment or condition label, as the study defines it: allogeneic hematopoietic cell transplantation with graft depleted of TCRalphabeta T cells and CD19 B cells. Transplant recipients were children who received TCRalphabeta/CD19-depleted allogeneic hematopoietic cell grafts. Libraries were made using PCR. Sequencing took place on an Illumina HiSeq 2500. TCR library preparation used molecular barcoding, with unique molecular identifiers applied to normalize quantification of the TCRbeta repertoire. TCRdb reprocessing: public reads trimmed at Q25 with fastp, clones called with MiXCR, in-frame beta chains kept. Duplicate CDR3 protein sequences are folded into a single record with the most common DNA and genes. The sample yields about 300,000 distinct CDR3 sequences; roughly 8.2% were counted once. The top ten clonotypes cover approximately 9.6% of the sample. This clonotype has at least ten counts. Its binding antigen is unknown. No much larger clone exists at a distance of one base, and base qualities are not known.

The starting material was peripheral blood, obtained 360 days after TCRalphabeta/CD19-depleted stem cell transplant. This clonotype was obtained from a female patient younger than 10 who had a stem cell transplant for Fanconi anemia, so the T cells may come from the graft donor.

The nucleotides read TGCGCCAGCAGCTTGGTTACCCCTTCCGATGAGCAGTTCTTC. Its coded protein is CASSLVTPSDEQFF. The chain joins TRBV5-1 to TRBJ2-1; confidence is insufficient to name the D gene. CDR1 SGHRS and CDR2 YFSETQ are derived from the germline V gene. Trimming costs V 0 bases and J 8 bases, and their ends lie 12 bases apart. The CDR3 runs 14 residues from the cysteine to the phenylalanine. This entry keeps only the CDR3 DNA: 42 bases, framed from base 1.